Listed below are T cell receptor beta chains from one sample, sequenced in a study of read filtering for tumor transcriptome and immune sequencing. Using its own MiXCR run on the reads, TCRdb lists one record per CDR3 protein. Of roughly 93,000 distinct CDR3 sequences in the sample, 20% to 25% were seen once. Material for sequencing was a population of CD138-negative cells sorted from bone marrow. The receptor source for this set is a donor aged 40 or over with multiple myeloma. The conserved cysteine and the conserved F or W are not part of the CDR3 here. The order of the fields is V gene, clone size, CDR3 protein. Expanded clones are given a class, and other clones once, few, many or no size at all.

TRBV5-1 | many | ASSDDNSYEQY
TRBV2 | many | ASDRDRGSNEQF
TRBV3-1 | few | ASSHATAGVRDTQY
TRBV18 | NA | ASSTGHATGELF
TRBV7-7 | many | ASSLAPGTLGNEQF
TRBV20-1 | many | SAGWGTQY
TRBV5-1 | NA | ASSFGSGSQETQY
TRBV7-2 | many | ASSRTRDSTRHEQF
TRBV19 | few | ASRQKNIQY
TRBV20-1 | many | SARGASGAEYNEQF
TRBV20-1 | many | SAKMGPTAPDTQY
TRBV5-1 | many | ASRLGQQLNEKLF
TRBV6-2/TRBV6-3 | few | ASSPRNPPYEQY
TRBV29-1 | NA | SGSGGSSTHQETQY
TRBV2 | many | ASTGLAVMAWF
TRBV14 | many | ASSAGGGIWKAF
TRBV7-2 | few | ASSLMVAGEAF
TRBV2 | many | ASSARETSGDTQY
TRBV5-1 | many | ASSWGLAESTDTQY
TRBV12-3/TRBV12-4 | many | ASRRSGATGEKLF
TRBV5-4 | many | ASSSMEETQY
TRBV24-1 | NA | ATRGTSNQPQH
TRBV18 | many | ASSPTTIQTGIMNTEAF